The 22 T cell receptor beta chains presented below share a single source sample, sequenced in a study of blood T cell repertoires in COVID-19. Here immunoSEQ multiplex PCR was the method, and the copy in TCRdb shows in-frame clones only, minus some. The table has about 96,000 clones, around 82% seen once. Sample: peripheral blood. Receptors were obtained from a man aged 45-60 years who had recovered from COVID-19.

This chain uses TRBV14 with TRBJ1-1; no reliable D call. Trimming left V 4 bases short and J 4 bases short, with 7 bases between. The CDR3 extends over 12 amino acids. In germline, CDR1 is SGHDN, CDR2 FVKESK. CDR3 in amino acids: CASSLGVTEAFF. For the CDR3, the DNA is TGTGCCAGCAGCCTCGGGGTCACTGAAGCTTTCTTT.

V is TRBV18 and J is TRBJ2-2, with TRBD2 identical over 10 bases. There are 16 residues in the CDR3. Trimming took 3 bases from V and 6 from J; bases not matched to a gene: 7. The germline gives CDR1 KGHSH, CDR2 LQKENI. As DNA, the CDR3 is TGTGCCAGCTCACCGCGGCTAGCGGGAGAGGCCGGGGAGCTGTTTTTT. Translating it yields CASSPRLAGEAGELFF.

This rearrangement joins TRBV5-5 to TRBJ1-4; 9 bases are a match to TRBD1. This CDR3 contains 15 residues. V lost 0 bases to trimming and J lost 4 bases; unmatched junction nucleotides: 1. Germline V lookup: CDR1 SGHKS, CDR2 YYEKEE (reference sequence). CDR3 sequence: CASSLAGQGNEKLFF. DNA for the CDR3: TGTGCCAGCAGCTTGGCGGGACAGGGTAATGAAAAACTGTTTTTT.

This sequence joins TRBV30 and TRBJ1-5; 12 nucleotides match TRBD1. Germline V gives CDR1 GTSNPN, CDR2 SVGIG (reference sequence). Trimming at V came to 3 bases and at J to 5 bases, leaving 14 bases not matched to a gene. CDR3 length equals 18 residues. CDR3 coding DNA: TGTGCCTGGAGCGGCGGGACAGGGGGCATATTGGGGCATCAGCCCCAGCATTTT. Amino acids: CAWSGGTGGILGHQPQHF.

By share, this clone counts as medium-sized (0.01 to 0.1%). This chain uses TRBV18 with TRBJ1-5; possible D gene TRBD1, 6 bases. Germline CDR1 is KGHSH and CDR2 is LQKENI. This CDR3 region has 15 residues. V lost 7 bases and J lost 0, with 13 bases in between. CDR3 nucleotides: TGTGCCAGCTATACAGGGCTCTATAGCAATCAGCCCCAGCATTTT. Amino acid sequence: CASYTGLYSNQPQHF.

This clone is a singleton in its sample. The chain uses TRBV9 and TRBJ1-5; TRBD1 is a possible D gene (5 bases). V lost 1 base and J lost 4, with 12 bases in between. The germline V gene has CDR1 SGDLS and CDR2 YYNGEE. This CDR3 is built from 15 residues. CDR3 DNA sequence: TGTGCCAGCAGCGTACCCCGGGAGGGGAATCAGCCCCAGCATTTT. This gives the protein CASSVPREGNQPQHF.

The chain joins TRBV12-5 to TRBJ1-5, with unresolved D. The CDR3 has 16 residues. V was pared by 2 bases and J by 4 bases, with 15 bases between. Germline V gene data show CDR1 as LGHNT and CDR2 as FRNRAP. CDR3 protein: CASGLIPRKMNQPQHF. The DNA for the CDR3 is TGTGCTAGTGGTTTGATCCCTAGGAAAATGAATCAGCCCCAGCATTTT.

The chain employs TRBV19 and TRBJ1-5; tentative D call: TRBD1 (6 bases). There are 13 residues in the CDR3. Trimming took off 5 bases at V and 7 bases at J, with 12 bases between the two ends. The V gene's germline CDR1 is LNHDA and CDR2 SQIVND (reference sequence). The CDR3 region is CASSWQGLQPQHF. CDR3 DNA: TGTGCCAGTAGTTGGCAGGGGCTCCAGCCCCAGCATTTT.

The chain is built from TRBV7-8 and TRBJ2-1, with TRBD1 identical over 12 bases. The germline gives CDR1 SGHVS, CDR2 FQNEAQ. V lost 5 bases and J lost 9; bases outside the gene matches: 8. This CDR3 has 15 amino acids. The CDR3: CASSRTGTGGGEQFF. In nucleotides, the CDR3 is TGTGCCAGCAGCCGAACCGGGACAGGGGGCGGTGAGCAGTTCTTC.

This clone has a handful of counts. The chain uses TRBV7-2 and TRBJ1-5, with D possibly TRBD1 on 6 matching bases. V lost 3 bases, J lost 5 bases, and 11 bases lay in between. The CDR3 covers 14 residues. Germline V gives CDR1 SGHTA, CDR2 FQGNSA. CDR3 sequence reads: CASSLYRVDQPQHF. CDR3 nucleotides: TGTGCCAGCAGCTTGTACAGGGTTGATCAGCCCCAGCATTTT.

The chain joins TRBV4-2 to TRBJ2-1, with 9 bases lining up with TRBD2. This CDR3 has 15 residues. Trimming took 1 base from V and 6 from J; bases not matched to a gene: 4. Germline CDR1 is LGHNA and CDR2 is YNFKEQ. CDR3 nucleotides: TGTGCCAGCAGCCAAGTCTCTAGCGGGGTCAATGAGCAGTTCTTC. Translation: CASSQVSSGVNEQFF.

The chain joins TRBV9 to TRBJ1-3, with 7 bases fitting TRBD1. The V gene end was trimmed by 4 bases and the J gene end by 0 bases; junction bases not matched to a gene: 4. Germline V CDR1 and CDR2: SGDLS, YYNGEE. This CDR3 has 15 amino acids. The CDR3 sequence is CASSLRDSSGNTIYF. In DNA, the CDR3 is TGTGCCAGCAGCCTTCGGGACAGCTCTGGAAACACCATATATTTT.

The J gene is TRBJ1-2, the V gene TRBV6-5; 9 nucleotides agree with TRBD1. The trim removed 5 bases at V and 4 bases at J, leaving 8 bases unmatched. The germline V gene has CDR1 MNHEY and CDR2 SVGAGI. This CDR3 has 15 residues. CDR3 residues: CASSRPGTGPYGYTF. The CDR3 DNA is TGTGCCAGCAGTCGTCCCGGGACAGGGCCCTATGGCTACACCTTC.

The J gene is TRBJ1-2, the V gene TRBV15; TRBD1 matches at 10 bases. The CDR3 totals 16 residues. Germline V lookup: CDR1 LNHNV, CDR2 YYDKDF (reference sequence). J was trimmed by 8 bases and V by 3 bases; bases with no gene match: 12. In nucleotides, the CDR3 is TGTGCCACCAGCAGGGGACAGGGGAGACTCGTGGGAGGCTACACCTTC. Translated, it gives CATSRGQGRLVGGYTF.

This clone was picked up one time. The chain combines TRBV2 with TRBJ2-1; 7 bases are a match to TRBD1. The CDR3 has 15 amino acids. Looked up from germline, CDR1 is SNHLY and CDR2 is FYNNEI. The V segment lost 1 base and the J segment 6 bases; nucleotides outside the gene matches: 6. CDR3: CASSEVRGPGNEQFF. The CDR3 DNA reads as TGTGCCAGCAGTGAAGTAAGGGGGCCGGGCAATGAGCAGTTCTTC.

This chain joins TRBV9 and TRBJ2-3, with 7 bases fitting TRBD1. V lost 3 bases to trimming and J lost 4 bases; unmatched junction nucleotides: 2. The CDR3 runs to 13 residues. The germline CDR1 and CDR2 sequences are SGDLS and YYNGEE. The CDR3 DNA reads TGTGCCAGCAGCGGACAGGGTTCAGATACGCAGTATTTT. It codes for CASSGQGSDTQYF.

The chain is built from TRBV11-2 and TRBJ1-4, with D perhaps TRBD1 (5 bases). V was trimmed by 1 base and J by 7 bases, leaving 13 bases between them. Germline values: CDR1 SGHAT, CDR2 FQNNGV. The CDR3 extends over 15 amino acids. This chain's CDR3 is CASSLGLGGSEKLFF. DNA of the CDR3: TGTGCCAGCAGCTTAGGTCTCGGGGGAAGTGAAAAACTGTTTTTT.

This chain uses TRBV9 with TRBJ2-3; 11 bases map to TRBD1. The CDR3 spans 14 residues. The V and J ends lost 7 bases and 4 bases, in that order; junction bases with no gene match: 5. Germline V gives CDR1 SGDLS, CDR2 YYNGEE. The CDR3 DNA follows: TGTGCCAGCTCCGGGACAGGGGGACCAGATACGCAGTATTTT. It specifies CASSGTGGPDTQYF.

CDR3 sequence: CASSAVGTGDNSPLHF. The CDR3 coding sequence is TGTGCCAGCAGTGCGGTAGGGACAGGGGATAATTCACCCCTCCACTTT. The chain couples TRBV6-1 to TRBJ1-6; 10 nucleotides line up with TRBD1. The ends lost 4 bases at V and 5 bases at J; junction bases unmatched: 5. CDR3 length: 16 residues. Germline CDR1 is MNHNS and CDR2 is SASEGT.

The V and J genes are TRBV7-9 and TRBJ1-6; TRBD1 matches at 9 bases. From germline, CDR1 is SEHNR and CDR2 FQNEAQ (reference sequence). The V gene end was trimmed by 5 bases and the J gene end by 5 bases; junction bases not matched to a gene: 10. The CDR3 is 17 amino acids. CDR3 bases: TGTGCCAGCAGCGCCTCGACCGGGACAGGGAATAATTCACCCCTCCACTTT. Translation gives CASSASTGTGNNSPLHF.

The chain links TRBV13 to TRBJ2-7, with TRBD2 matching 14 bases. The germline V gene has CDR1 PRHDT and CDR2 FYEKMQ (reference sequence). This CDR3 has 21 residues. V trimming: 5 bases; J trimming: 1 base; junction bases outside the gene matches: 19. In DNA, the CDR3 is TGTGCCAGCAGCAAGCACGGAGGGGCGACTAGCGGGAGGGCCGGATCCTACGAGCAGTACTTC. Translating gives CASSKHGGATSGRAGSYEQYF.

In its sample, this clone was seen once. The chain couples TRBV2 to TRBJ1-5; 10 bases agree with TRBD1. CDR3 length: 14 residues. Germline CDR1 reads SNHLY; CDR2 reads FYNNEI. Unmatched junction bases numbered 1, after V lost 4 bases and J lost 4 bases. As DNA, the CDR3 is TGTGCCAGCAGTGGGGACAGGGGAAATCAGCCCCAGCATTTT. It encodes CASSGDRGNQPQHF. Based on the CDR3 plus reference TRBV2 and TRBJ1-5, the full variable domain is EPEVTQTPSHQVTQMGQEVILRCVPISNHLYFYWYRQILGQKVEFLVSFYNNEISEKSEIFDDQFSVERPDGSNFTLKIRSTKLEDSAMYFCASSGDRGNQPQHFGDGTRLSIL.